This TCR beta chain is drawn from a study of T cells expressing NK-cell markers. CDR1 and CDR2 from the germline V gene are SGHVS and FQNEAQ. The CDR3 totals 16 residues. No DNA is given; TCRdb re-called the 5' RACE reads and lists each CDR3 protein once. The sample includes more than 400,000 distinct CDR3 sequences. This sequence was found in a woman aged 18 to 75 in good health. V usage is TRBV7-8 and J usage is TRBJ2-7; TCRdb designates TRBD1, a call that cannot be tested without DNA. Sequencing used blood T cells: a sorted CD56 or NKG2C T cell subset, CD4+ or CD8+ T cells, or bulk PBMC T cells (not recorded which). CDR3 sequence reads: CASSLGTGTATYEQYF.